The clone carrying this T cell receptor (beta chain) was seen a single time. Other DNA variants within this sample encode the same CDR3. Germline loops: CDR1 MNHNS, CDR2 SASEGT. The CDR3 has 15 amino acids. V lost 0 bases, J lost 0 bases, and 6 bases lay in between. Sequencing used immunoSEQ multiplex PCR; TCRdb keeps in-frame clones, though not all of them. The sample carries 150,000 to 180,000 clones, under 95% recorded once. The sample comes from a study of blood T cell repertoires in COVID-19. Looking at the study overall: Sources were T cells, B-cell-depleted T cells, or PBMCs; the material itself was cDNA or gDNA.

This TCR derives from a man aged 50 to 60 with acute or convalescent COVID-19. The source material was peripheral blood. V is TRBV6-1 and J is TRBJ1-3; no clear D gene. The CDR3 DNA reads TGTGCCAGCAGTGAAGCCCAGGCCTCTGGAAACACCATATATTTT. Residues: CASSEAQASGNTIYF.